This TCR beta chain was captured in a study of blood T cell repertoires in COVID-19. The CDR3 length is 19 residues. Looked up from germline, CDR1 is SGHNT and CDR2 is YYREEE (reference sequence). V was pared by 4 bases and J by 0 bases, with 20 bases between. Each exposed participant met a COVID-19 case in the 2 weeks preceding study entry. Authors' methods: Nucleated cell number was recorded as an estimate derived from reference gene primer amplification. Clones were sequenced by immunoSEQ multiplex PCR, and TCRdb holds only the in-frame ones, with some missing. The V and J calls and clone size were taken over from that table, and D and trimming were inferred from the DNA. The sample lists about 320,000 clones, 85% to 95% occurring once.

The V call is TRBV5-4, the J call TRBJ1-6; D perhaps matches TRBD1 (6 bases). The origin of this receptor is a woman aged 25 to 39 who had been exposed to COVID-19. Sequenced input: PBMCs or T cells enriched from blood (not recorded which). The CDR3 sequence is CASSVGTQLQSSYNSPLHF. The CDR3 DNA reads TGTGCCAGCAGCGTTGGGACACAGCTTCAAAGCTCCTATAATTCACCCCTCCACTTT.